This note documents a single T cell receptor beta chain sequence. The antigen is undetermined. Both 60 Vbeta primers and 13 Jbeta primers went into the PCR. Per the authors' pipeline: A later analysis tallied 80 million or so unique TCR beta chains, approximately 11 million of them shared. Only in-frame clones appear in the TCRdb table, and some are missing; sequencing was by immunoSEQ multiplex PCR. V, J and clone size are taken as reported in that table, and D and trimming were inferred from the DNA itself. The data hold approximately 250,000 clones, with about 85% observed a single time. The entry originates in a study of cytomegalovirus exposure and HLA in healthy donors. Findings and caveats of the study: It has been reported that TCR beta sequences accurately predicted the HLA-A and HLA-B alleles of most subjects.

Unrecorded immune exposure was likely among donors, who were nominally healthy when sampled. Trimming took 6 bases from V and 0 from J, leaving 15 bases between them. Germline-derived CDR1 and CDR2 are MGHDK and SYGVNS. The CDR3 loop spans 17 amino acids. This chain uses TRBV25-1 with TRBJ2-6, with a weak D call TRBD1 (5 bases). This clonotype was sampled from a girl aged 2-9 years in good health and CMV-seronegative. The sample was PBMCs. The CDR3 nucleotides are TGTGCCAGCAGCTCAGACAGATTGCGCTCTGGGGCCAACGTCCTGACTTTC. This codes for CASSSDRLRSGANVLTF.